A single sample gave rise to the 21 T cell receptor beta chains below, sequenced in a study of blood T cells in healthy people across ages. A J-beta primer mix and a sample-barcoded 5' primer were used in a second PCR of about 7 to 12 cycles. MiXCR, applied by TCRdb to the 5' RACE reads, yields one record per CDR3 protein. This sample has 550,000 to 800,000 distinct CDR3 sequences, with about 34% found just once. Sequencing was carried out using blood. These receptors originate from a woman aged 80 or over in good health.

As concerns this clonotype: An end of the junction differs from the germline gene, which may be a read error. The V and J genes are TRBV6-5 and TRBJ2-3; 12 bases map to TRBD2. This CDR3 region has 15 residues. CDR1 and CDR2 (germline): MNHEY, SVGAGI. CDR3 nucleotide sequence: TGTACCAGCAGCAGACTAGCGGGGGGCACAGATACGCAGTATTTT. It specifies CTSSRLAGGTDTQYF.

The chain has TRBV28 and TRBJ1-1; D is unresolved. This CDR3 spans 13 amino acids. The germline CDR1 and CDR2 sequences are MDHEN and SYDVKM. Deletions cut 2 bases from V and 3 bases from J, with 7 bases between. This chain's CDR3 is CASSLHGDTEAFF. DNA of the CDR3: TGTGCCAGCAGTTTACACGGGGACACTGAAGCTTTCTTT.

The chain recombines TRBV2 with TRBJ1-5, with D tentatively TRBD1 (5 bases). The CDR3 totals 15 residues. V lost 2 bases, J lost 3 bases, and 11 bases lay in between. In germline, CDR1 is SNHLY, CDR2 FYNNEI. This CDR3 reads CASSESGGFNQPQHF. DNA for the CDR3: TGTGCCAGCAGTGAATCCGGGGGTTTCAATCAGCCCCAGCATTTT. The whole variable domain, remainder taken from reference TRBV2 and TRBJ1-5, is EPEVTQTPSHQVTQMGQEVILRCVPISNHLYFYWYRQILGQKVEFLVSFYNNEISEKSEIFDDQFSVERPDGSNFTLKIRSTKLEDSAMYFCASSESGGFNQPQHFGDGTRLSIL.

Comments on this clonotype: This sequence may be a read error, since a much larger clone differs from it by one base. Because it lacks the conserved phenylalanine or tryptophan at the end, this CDR3 is likely a read error. The DNA is omitted, as the CDR3 cannot be located on it reliably, and the CDR3 follows TCRdb's listing. The rearrangement uses TRBV5-6 and TRBJ2-4. Germline CDR1 reads SGHDT; CDR2 reads YYEEEE. The CDR3 spans 12 amino acids, including both terminal residues. The CDR3 is CASSLHRNFEYC.

The V call is TRBV2, the J call TRBJ1-5; 10 bases line up with TRBD1. CDR3 size: 15 residues. J was trimmed by 5 bases and V by 6 bases; bases with no gene match: 7. Germline CDR1 SNHLY, CDR2 FYNNEI. CDR3 nucleotide sequence: TGTGCCAGCAGGTCCGGGACAGGGGTGTATCAGCCCCAGCATTTT. It is translated as CASRSGTGVYQPQHF. The full variable domain, in which reference TRBV2 and TRBJ1-5 provide the parts outside the CDR3, is EPEVTQTPSHQVTQMGQEVILRCVPISNHLYFYWYRQILGQKVEFLVSFYNNEISEKSEIFDDQFSVERPDGSNFTLKIRSTKLEDSAMYFCASRSGTGVYQPQHFGDGTRLSIL.

This chain joins TRBV7-2 and TRBJ1-1; tentatively, D is TRBD1 (5 bases). The germline gives CDR1 SGHTA, CDR2 FQGNSA. Trimming left V 2 bases short and J 4 bases short, with 11 bases between. This CDR3 contains 14 residues. CDR3 sequence reads: CASSLTKGSTEAFF. The CDR3 DNA is TGTGCCAGCAGCTTAACGAAGGGGAGCACTGAAGCTTTCTTT.

Points on this clonotype: The junction does not match germline at one end; this may be a read error. The V call is TRBV6-2 or TRBV6-3, the J call TRBJ2-2, with TRBD2 as a possible D gene (5 bases). This CDR3 has 13 amino acids. The germline V gene encodes CDR1 MNHEY and CDR2 SVGEGT. CDR3 sequence reads: CASSSSDTGELCF. The CDR3 DNA reads as TGTGCCAGCAGCTCTTCTGACACCGGGGAGCTGTGTTTT.

This clonotype was recorded once. The chain employs TRBV7-2 and TRBJ2-2; D is perhaps TRBD1 (6 bases). Trimming took off 3 bases at V and 2 bases at J, with 7 bases between the two ends. Germline lookup yields CDR1 SGHTA and CDR2 FQGNSA. This CDR3 spans 14 amino acids. CDR3 amino acids: CASSFGTNTGELFF. The DNA for the CDR3 is TGTGCCAGCAGCTTCGGGACAAACACCGGGGAGCTGTTTTTT.

This clonotype was observed many times. The genes are TRBV7-8 and TRBJ2-7, with D possibly TRBD2 on 5 matching bases. Trimming took off 2 bases at V and 6 bases at J, with 14 bases between the two ends. The CDR3 runs to 14 residues. CDR1 and CDR2 from the germline V gene are SGHVS and FQNEAQ. For the CDR3, the DNA is TGTGCCAGCAGCTTACTTCGGGGTGTAGGCGAGCAGTACTTC. Its protein product is CASSLLRGVGEQYF.

This clonotype was seen only a few times. This chain uses TRBV7-9 with TRBJ1-2; tentative D call: TRBD1 (5 bases). The CDR3 extends over 15 amino acids. V lost 5 bases to trimming and J lost 5 bases, with 18 bases between them. Germline loops: CDR1 SEHNR, CDR2 FQNEAQ (reference sequence). Here the CDR3 DNA reads TGTGCCAGCAGCCTAAGCGGGGTGGGGCCATATGGCTACACCTTC. Translating it yields CASSLSGVGPYGYTF.

This clonotype was seen a single time. A much bigger clone sits one base away, suggesting this may be a read error. The chain recombines TRBV6-1 with TRBJ2-1; the D is unclear. The CDR3 spans 14 residues. With 6 bases removed from V and 0 bases from J, the gap between germline ends came to 9 bases. Germline V gene lookup returns CDR1 MNHNS and CDR2 SASEGT. The DNA of the CDR3 is TGTGCCAGCAGACTATCCAACTCCTACAATGAGCAGTTCTTC. Its protein is CASRLSNSYNEQFF.

This clonotype appeared a few times. The chain is built from TRBV7-2 and TRBJ2-5; 9 bases fit TRBD2. Unmatched junction bases numbered 7, after V lost 1 base and J lost 7 bases. Germline V gene sequence: CDR1 SGHTA, CDR2 FQGNSA. The CDR3 sequence is 15 residues long. CDR3 DNA: TGTGCCAGCAGCTTAGAAGGGGGCGGGGGGGGGACCCAGTACTTC. This sequence encodes CASSLEGGGGGTQYF.

The rearrangement joins TRBV6-2 or TRBV6-3 to TRBJ2-7; 13 bases are a match to TRBD2. This CDR3 is built from 17 residues. Germline CDR1 reads MNHEY; CDR2 reads SVGEGT. The ends lost 1 base at V and 2 bases at J; junction bases unmatched: 5. The CDR3 DNA sequence: TGTGCCAGCAGTTACTGGGGACTAGCGGGACGGACCTACGAGCAGTACTTC. It encodes CASSYWGLAGRTYEQYF.

This clonotype occurred many times. V and J are TRBV5-1 and TRBJ2-7; 9 nucleotides align to TRBD1. Trimming at V came to 1 base and at J to 5 bases, leaving 10 bases not matched to a gene. The CDR3 is made up of 16 amino acids. The germline CDR1 and CDR2 sequences are SGHRS and YFSETQ. CDR3 region: CASSLFRITGGDEQYF. DNA of the CDR3: TGCGCCAGCAGCTTGTTCCGGATCACAGGGGGCGACGAGCAGTACTTC.

In this sample, this clonotype turned up many times. This chain connects TRBV27 to TRBJ2-6; D is possibly TRBD1 (5 bases). From germline, CDR1 is MNHEY and CDR2 SMNVEV (reference sequence). CDR3 size: 17 residues. Deletions cut 3 bases from V and 2 bases from J, with 14 bases between. CDR3 coding DNA: TGTGCCAGCAGTTTTTATACAGGCCCAACTGGGGCCAACGTCCTGACTTTC. This codes for CASSFYTGPTGANVLTF.

Comment on this clonotype: A much larger clone sits a single nucleotide away, making a read error possible. The V call is TRBV9, the J call TRBJ1-2; 7 bases fit TRBD1. CDR1 SGDLS and CDR2 YYNGEE come from the germline V gene. CDR3 length equals 18 residues. V trimming: 4 bases; J trimming: 4 bases; junction bases outside the gene matches: 19. The CDR3 region is CASSSRPGGAAGGYGYTF. In DNA, the CDR3 is TGTGCCAGCAGCTCCCGACCTGGGGGGGCGGCAGGGGGCTATGGCTACACCTTC.

There are many counts of this clonotype. CDR3 nucleotide sequence: TGTGCCAGCAGCTTAGTAGGGACAGGGGGCTACGAGCAGTACTTC. This gives the protein CASSLVGTGGYEQYF. This sequence joins TRBV7-8 and TRBJ2-7, with TRBD1 matching 11 bases. CDR1 and CDR2 from the germline V gene are SGHVS and FQNEAQ. J gave up 3 bases and V 1 base, and 2 bases lay outside the gene matches. This CDR3 has 15 amino acids.

Details on this clonotype: A much larger clone sits a single nucleotide away, making a read error possible. The V call is TRBV7-9, the J call TRBJ2-3; TRBD1 or TRBD2 may be the D gene (5 bases each). The CDR3 is 14 amino acids. Germline values: CDR1 SEHNR, CDR2 FQNEAQ (reference sequence). CDR3 coding DNA: TGTGCCAGCAGCTTAATGAGTCAGGGAGATCCGCAGTATTTT. Its protein product is CASSLMSQGDPQYF.

The V gene is TRBV27, the J gene TRBJ2-4; D may match TRBD1 or TRBD2 (5 bases each). The V end was cut by 2 bases, the J end by 5 bases, with 19 bases between. The V gene's germline CDR1 is MNHEY and CDR2 SMNVEV (reference sequence). The CDR3 sequence is 17 residues long. CDR3 sequence (DNA): TGTGCCAGCAGTTTAACGGGGCAACTTCTGGGAGAAAACATTCAGTACTTC. Translating it yields CASSLTGQLLGENIQYF.

Only a few counts were recorded for this clonotype. A much more abundant neighbour one base away suggests this may be a read error. The genes are TRBV6-4 and TRBJ2-1; 9 nucleotides match TRBD2. The germline gives CDR1 MRHNA, CDR2 SNTAGT. This CDR3 region has 14 residues. The J segment lost 9 bases and the V segment lost 6 bases, leaving 9 bases of the junction unmatched. CDR3 coding DNA: TGTGCCAGCAGGGAAGAGGGAGCGGGGGGTGAGCAGTTCTTC. It yields the protein CASREEGAGGEQFF.

V usage is TRBV7-2 and J usage is TRBJ1-1; TRBD1 might be the D (5 bases). CDR3 length: 15 amino acids. The V gene's germline CDR1 is SGHTA and CDR2 FQGNSA. With 6 bases removed from V and 0 bases from J, the gap between germline ends came to 14 bases. This CDR3 is CASRGRAPMNTEAFF. CDR3 nucleotide sequence: TGTGCCAGCAGGGGACGGGCACCCATGAACACTGAAGCTTTCTTT.